This record looks at one T cell receptor beta chain sequence and its context. Its antigen specificity is not known. Per-base quality was not reported, and no clone a single base away is much larger than it. The immunoSEQ assay was used to amplify and sequence the TCR beta locus, producing bulk TCR Vbeta CDR3 data. As for the authors' bioinformatics: CDR3s were excluded if they were non-productive, were shorter than 7 amino acids, or did not start with C or end with F/W. Analysis was limited to specimens with at least 1000 reads, and clonotypes were defined at the amino acid level. Clonality was computed as 1 minus Pielou's evenness. To equalize library sizes, abundance-weighted random subsampling with replacement was performed and repeated 100 times so that 95% confidence intervals could be reported. Repertoire overlap was quantified using the Morisita overlap index, and the top 40 clones per specimen were examined for overlap with the irAE. TCRdb limited this immuneACCESS table to in-frame rearrangements with V and J called. A share of clones is missing; checked studies link under half to unresolved V genes, and the rest is unexplained. D and trimming come from the DNA, and the V and J calls and clone size come from that table. For this sample there are around 10,000 clones; 85% to 95% appear just once. Approximately 1.5% of the sample lies in the top ten.

This sample stems from a study of T cells in tumors and immune-related adverse events (dated by TCRdb to about 2021). The treatment or condition label of this sample denotes: nivolumab (PD-1 blockade) given before sampling. The DNeasy Blood and Tissue Kit was used to extract DNA from formalin-fixed paraffin-embedded specimens. According to the germline V gene, CDR1 reads MDHEN and CDR2 reads SYDVKM. V loses 4 bases of germline sequence and J loses 8 bases, and the interval between the two ends is 14 bases. The CDR3 measures 13 amino acids from cysteine to phenylalanine. Solely the CDR3 DNA is kept, with 39 bases framed from the first base.

The sequence was collected from a female donor with metastatic renal cell carcinoma. The sequencing used lymph node tissue, collected from a patient treated with anti-PD-1 therapy. The chain is assembled from TRBV28 and TRBJ2-5; a confident D gene designation cannot be given. The DNA is TGTGCCAGCAGTTCACCCAAGTGGGTAACCCAGTACTTC. It translates to CASSSPKWVTQYF.